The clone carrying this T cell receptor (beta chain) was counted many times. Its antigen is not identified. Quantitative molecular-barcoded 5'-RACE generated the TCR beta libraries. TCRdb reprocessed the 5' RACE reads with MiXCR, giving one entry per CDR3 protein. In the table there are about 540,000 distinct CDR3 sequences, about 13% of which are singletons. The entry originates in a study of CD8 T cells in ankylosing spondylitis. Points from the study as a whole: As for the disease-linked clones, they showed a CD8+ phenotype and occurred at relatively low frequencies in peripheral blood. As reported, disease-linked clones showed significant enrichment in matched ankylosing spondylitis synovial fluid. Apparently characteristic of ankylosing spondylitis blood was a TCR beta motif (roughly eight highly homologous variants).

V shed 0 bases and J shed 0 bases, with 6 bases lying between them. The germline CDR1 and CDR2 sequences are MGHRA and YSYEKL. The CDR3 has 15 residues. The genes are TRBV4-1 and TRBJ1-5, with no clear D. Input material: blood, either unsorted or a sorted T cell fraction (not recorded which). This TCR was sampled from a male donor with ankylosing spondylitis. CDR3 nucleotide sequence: TGCGCCAGCAGCCAAGATTCCTATAGCAATCAGCCCCAGCATTTT. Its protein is CASSQDSYSNQPQHF.